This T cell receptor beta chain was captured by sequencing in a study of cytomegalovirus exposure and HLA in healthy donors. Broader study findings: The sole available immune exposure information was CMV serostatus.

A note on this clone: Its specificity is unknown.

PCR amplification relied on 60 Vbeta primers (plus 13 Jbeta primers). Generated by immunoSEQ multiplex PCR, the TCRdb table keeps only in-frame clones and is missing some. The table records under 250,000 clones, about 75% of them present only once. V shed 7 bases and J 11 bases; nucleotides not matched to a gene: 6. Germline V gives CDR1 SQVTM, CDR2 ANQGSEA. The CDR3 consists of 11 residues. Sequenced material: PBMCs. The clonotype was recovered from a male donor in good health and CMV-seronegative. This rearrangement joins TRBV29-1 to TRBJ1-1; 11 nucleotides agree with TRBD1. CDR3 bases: TGCAGCGCTGGGGACAGGGGGGACGCTTTCTTT. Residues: CSAGDRGDAFF.